This entry describes one T cell receptor beta chain. This record belongs to a study of early stage breast cancer tumors. With 4 bases removed from V and 6 bases from J, the gap between germline ends came to 13 bases. CDR3 length: 14 residues. Germline loops: CDR1 SGHRS, CDR2 YFSETQ. Libraries were prepared by immunoSEQ multiplex PCR; TCRdb keeps only in-frame clonotypes and omits some of them. This table holds 4,000 to 5,000 clones, 64% found once. The clonotype originates from a person aged 45 to 60 with breast cancer. The specimen was breast tumor tissue. This sequence joins TRBV5-1 and TRBJ2-2; D call uncertain. The CDR3 region is CASSDDSFAGELFF. The CDR3 DNA sequence: TGCGCCAGCAGCGATGATAGCTTTGCCGGGGAGCTGTTTTTT.